The 25 T cell receptor beta chains given below trace back to one sample, sequenced in a study of blood T cells in healthy people across ages. A second PCR, run for about 6 to 11 cycles, used a sample-barcoded 5' primer plus a J-beta primer mix. TCRdb fed the 5' RACE reads into MiXCR, producing one record per CDR3 protein. The sample yields roughly 900,000 distinct CDR3 sequences, more than 25% seen once. Sequencing was done on a sample of blood. The receptors derive from a woman older than 75 in good health.

This clonotype was observed a single time. A much larger clone differs by one base, so this may be a read error. The CDR3 spells CASGQVSGFNRDYGYTF. DNA of the CDR3: TGCGCCAGCGGCCAAGTTTCAGGTTTTAATCGGGACTATGGCTACACCTTC. The chain links TRBV4-3 to TRBJ1-2; the D is unclear. The CDR3 contains 17 residues. Germline loops: CDR1 LGHNA, CDR2 YSLEER.

This clonotype was seen repeatedly, ten times or more. The V gene is TRBV13, the J gene TRBJ2-5; 11 bases are a match to TRBD2. The CDR3 extends over 17 amino acids. CDR1 PRHDT and CDR2 FYEKMQ come from the germline V gene (reference sequence). Losses at the gene ends were 4 bases for V and 1 base for J; bases not matched to a gene: 8. CDR3 in amino acids: CASSSRTSGGAQETQYF. DNA of the CDR3: TGTGCCAGCAGCTCGAGAACTAGCGGGGGCGCCCAAGAGACCCAGTACTTC. The entire variable domain, with the rest obtained from reference TRBV13 and TRBJ2-5, is as follows: AAGVIQSPRHLIKEKRETATLKCYPIPRHDTVYWYQQGPGQDPQFLISFYEKMQSDKGSIPDRFSAQQFSDYHSELNMSSLELGDSALYFCASSSRTSGGAQETQYFGPGTRLLVL.

This clonotype occurred a few times. V and J are TRBV27 and TRBJ1-2; D not certain. This CDR3 has 14 amino acids. V was clipped by 0 bases and J by 5 bases, with 10 bases between them. Germline V gives CDR1 MNHEY, CDR2 SMNVEV (reference sequence). The CDR3 DNA is TGTGCCAGCAGTTTATCAGGGAATGATTATGGCTACACCTTC. Translated, it gives CASSLSGNDYGYTF.

The rearrangement joins TRBV4-1 to TRBJ2-3; unclear D gene. Trimming took 0 bases from V and 8 from J, leaving 9 bases between them. The germline V gene encodes CDR1 MGHRA and CDR2 YSYEKL. The CDR3 loop spans 13 amino acids. CDR3 sequence: CASSQDPASTQYF. Here the CDR3 DNA reads TGCGCCAGCAGCCAAGACCCTGCAAGTACGCAGTATTTT.

This clonotype was counted many times. The V and J genes are TRBV12-3 or TRBV12-4 and TRBJ2-1; D could derive from TRBD1 or TRBD2 (5 bases each). Deletions cut 4 bases from V and 5 bases from J, with 12 bases between. The length of the CDR3 is 14 residues. The CDR3 is CASSWDLPNNEQFF. The DNA for the CDR3 is TGTGCCAGCAGTTGGGACCTCCCCAACAATGAGCAGTTCTTC.

Worth noting for this clonotype: A much larger clone sits a single nucleotide away, making a read error possible. CDR3 sequence: CASNYSSPGQGANEQFF. Here the CDR3 DNA reads TGTGCCAGCAATTACTCGTCCCCGGGACAGGGGGCGAATGAGCAGTTCTTC. The chain recombines TRBV6-5 with TRBJ2-1; 12 bases are shared with TRBD1. This CDR3 has 17 residues. Germline V gene data show CDR1 as MNHEY and CDR2 as SVGAGI.

This clonotype occurred many times. V gene TRBV7-2 combines with J gene TRBJ2-5, with TRBD2 identical over 7 bases. This CDR3 contains 14 residues. The germline gives CDR1 SGHTA, CDR2 FQGNSA. J gave up 4 bases and V 4 bases, and 6 bases lay outside the gene matches. As DNA, the CDR3 is TGTGCCAGCAGCTACGGGACTACTTTAGAGACCCAGTACTTC. Protein: CASSYGTTLETQYF.

In regard to this clonotype: This may come from a read error, since a much larger clone is one base off. V and J are TRBV15 and TRBJ1-2; D might be TRBD1 (5 bases). CDR1 and CDR2 from the germline V gene are LNHNV and YYDKDF (reference sequence). The CDR3 is 14 amino acids. V was shortened by 0 bases and J by 4 bases, with 9 bases between the two germline ends. The CDR3 DNA reads TGTGCCACCAGCAGAGATGGGGGGAGCTATGGCTACACCTTC. Its protein product is CATSRDGGSYGYTF.

This clonotype has a count of ten or more. The J gene is TRBJ2-7, the V gene TRBV7-8, with D perhaps matching TRBD1 or TRBD2 (5 bases each). The CDR3 runs 15 residues. CDR1 is SGHVS, CDR2 FQNEAQ, per germline. The V end was cut by 2 bases, the J end by 6 bases, with 17 bases between. The CDR3 protein is CASSLLLKGDREQYF. The CDR3 DNA reads TGTGCCAGCAGCTTATTGCTCAAAGGGGACCGCGAGCAGTACTTC.

Of note for this clonotype: A much larger clone differs from this one at a single base, so this may be a read error. The chain has TRBV7-2 and TRBJ2-5; 7 bases fit TRBD2. V gave up 1 base and J gave up 4 bases; unmatched junction bases: 9. Germline V lookup: CDR1 SGHTA, CDR2 FQGNSA. CDR3 length equals 16 residues. The CDR3 nucleotides read TGTGCCAGCAGCTTAGATGGGCGGGGGTCTTTAGAGACCCAGTACTTC. It is translated as CASSLDGRGSLETQYF.

This clonotype was seen repeatedly, ten times or more. The gene calls are TRBV5-1 and TRBJ1-2; unclear D gene. This CDR3 has 12 amino acids. V dropped 1 base and J dropped 0 bases, with 1 base sitting between them. Germline CDR1 and CDR2: SGHRS and YFSETQ. The CDR3 DNA reads as TGCGCCAGCAGCTTGACTAACTATGGCTACACCTTC. This gives the protein CASSLTNYGYTF.

This clonotype has only a few counts. The genes are TRBV7-2 and TRBJ2-2; D is ambiguous. Germline CDR1 and CDR2: SGHTA and FQGNSA. This CDR3 contains 16 residues. The V and J ends lost 5 bases and 1 base respectively, with 14 bases between them. CDR3 sequence (DNA): TGTGCCAGCAGCCCCGTTGCTCCGCGGAACACCGGGGAGCTGTTTTTT. Amino acid sequence: CASSPVAPRNTGELFF.

This clonotype was counted at least ten times. J is TRBJ2-3 and V is TRBV7-2; no firm D call. The CDR3 contains 15 residues. Germline CDR1 is SGHTA and CDR2 is FQGNSA. The V and J ends lost 1 base and 4 bases respectively, with 12 bases between them. The CDR3 region is CASSLGQTWADTQYF. Here the CDR3 DNA reads TGTGCCAGCAGCTTAGGGCAGACTTGGGCAGATACGCAGTATTTT.

The chain couples TRBV12-3 or TRBV12-4 to TRBJ2-2; D gene ambiguous. This CDR3 spans 12 amino acids. Trimming pared 8 bases from V and 4 bases from J, leaving 8 bases between. CDR3 amino acids: CASGQRTGELFF. The CDR3 region has the DNA TGTGCCAGCGGTCAGCGCACCGGGGAGCTGTTTTTT.

With regard to this clonotype: The junction shows a germline mismatch at one end, possibly a read error. The rearrangement uses TRBV5-1 and TRBJ2-5; TRBD1 matches 10 bases. Germline assignment: CDR1 SGHRS and CDR2 YFSETQ. The CDR3 spans 15 residues. The CDR3 nucleotides read TGCGCCAGCAGCTTGGGACAGGGGGCACAAGAGACCCAGGACTTC. This encodes CASSLGQGAQETQDF. Full variable domain (rest looked up from reference TRBV5-1 and TRBJ2-5): KAGVTQTPRYLIKTRGQQVTLSCSPISGHRSVSWYQQTPGQGLQFLFEYFSETQRNKGNFPGRFSGRQFSNSRSEMNVSTLELGDSALYLCASSLGQGAQETQDFGPGTRLLVL.

This clonotype was counted at least ten times. The chain couples TRBV7-9 to TRBJ2-3; possibly TRBD2 for D (6 bases). The V end was cut by 6 bases, the J end by 6 bases, with 22 bases between. The germline gives CDR1 SEHNR, CDR2 FQNEAQ (reference sequence). CDR3 length equals 16 residues. The CDR3 region is CASSPRTGGAVDTQYF. In DNA, the CDR3 is TGTGCCAGCAGTCCCAGGACTGGAGGGGCCGTCGATACGCAGTATTTT.

The V gene is TRBV12-3 or TRBV12-4, the J gene TRBJ1-4, with a tentative D call TRBD1 (6 bases). Trimming stripped 5 bases from V and 0 bases from J, with 13 bases between. The CDR3 spans 16 residues. The CDR3 spells CASSLLDRSTNEKLFF. The CDR3 nucleotides are TGTGCCAGCAGTCTCTTAGACAGGTCAACTAATGAAAAACTGTTTTTT.

In this sample, this clonotype turned up many times. The chain carries TRBV5-1 and TRBJ1-2, with TRBD1 as a possible D gene (6 bases). This CDR3 contains 15 residues. Germline values: CDR1 SGHRS, CDR2 YFSETQ. The V end was cut by 4 bases, the J end by 2 bases, with 15 bases between. The CDR3 protein is CASSPIRGQNYGYTF. CDR3 DNA sequence: TGCGCCAGCAGCCCAATACGAGGACAGAACTATGGCTACACCTTC.

This clonotype showed up many times. The chain carries TRBV5-5 and TRBJ1-2; possibly TRBD1 for D (6 bases). V dropped 4 bases and J dropped 0 bases, with 13 bases sitting between them. The CDR3 consists of 15 residues. The germline V gene encodes CDR1 SGHKS and CDR2 YYEKEE (reference sequence). The CDR3 DNA reads as TGTGCCAGCAGCGCCACCGGACAGTCTAACTATGGCTACACCTTC. It yields the protein CASSATGQSNYGYTF.

This clonotype was seen many times. This chain links TRBV7-9 with TRBJ1-4, with 8 bases identical to TRBD1. The CDR3 consists of 21 residues. CDR1 is SEHNR, CDR2 FQNEAQ, per germline (reference sequence). The ends lost 5 bases at V and 11 bases at J; junction bases unmatched: 31. The CDR3 loop is CASSLLPGQERPNEKRGKLFF. The DNA of the CDR3 is TGTGCCAGCAGCCTACTTCCGGGACAGGAACGACCTAATGAAAAACGTGGTAAACTGTTTTTT.

The V and J genes are TRBV5-1 and TRBJ2-3, with TRBD2 identical over 12 bases. The V and J ends lost 3 bases and 5 bases, in that order; junction bases with no gene match: 10. Per germline, CDR1 SGHRS and CDR2 YFSETQ. CDR3 length: 17 residues. CDR3 sequence: CASSWSPSGGAKDTQYF. DNA for the CDR3: TGCGCCAGCAGCTGGTCCCCTAGCGGGGGGGCCAAAGATACGCAGTATTTT.

This clonotype was picked up many times. The genes are TRBV7-2 and TRBJ1-5; unclear D gene. CDR3 length: 16 residues. Trimming removed 5 bases at V and 2 bases at J, with 16 bases between. Germline CDR1 is SGHTA and CDR2 is FQGNSA. Written as DNA, the CDR3 is TGTGCCAGCAGCGCCACCCCAGTGAGGGGCAATCAGCCCCAGCATTTT. Amino acid sequence: CASSATPVRGNQPQHF.

This clonotype was seen ten or more times. The chain uses TRBV6-1 and TRBJ2-7; TRBD1 matches 12 bases. V lost 7 bases to trimming and J lost 2 bases; unmatched junction nucleotides: 3. The CDR3 runs to 14 residues. The germline gives CDR1 MNHNS, CDR2 SASEGT. The CDR3 spells CASIRDRGPYEQYF. CDR3 bases: TGTGCCAGCATAAGGGACAGGGGGCCCTACGAGCAGTACTTC.

This clonotype was counted ten times or more. The chain carries TRBV2 and TRBJ2-2; tentatively, D is TRBD1 (6 bases). CDR1 and CDR2 from the germline V gene are SNHLY and FYNNEI. This CDR3 is built from 17 residues. Trimming removed 2 bases at V and 1 base at J, with 14 bases between. The CDR3 here is CASSEWSGGLNTGELFF. DNA for the CDR3: TGTGCCAGCAGTGAATGGTCTGGGGGCCTGAACACCGGGGAGCTGTTTTTT.

Points on this clonotype: With a much larger clone just one base away, this may be a read error. This chain links TRBV20-1 with TRBJ1-1; D is undetermined. The CDR3 is 13 residues long. The germline CDR1 and CDR2 sequences are DFQATT and SNEGSKA (reference sequence). The CDR3 nucleotides read TGCAGTGCTAGTGCACACATGAACACTGGAGCTTTCTTT. This codes for CSASAHMNTGAFF.